The entry that follows covers one TCR beta chain sequence. Original handling: Counts of nucleated cells, estimated from reference gene primer amplification, were obtained. Generated by immunoSEQ multiplex PCR, the TCRdb table keeps only in-frame clones and is missing some. From that table come the V and J calls and clone size; the DNA was used to work out D and trimming. There are some 120,000 clones in the sample; 85% to 90% occur only once, and about 1% lies in the top ten. The data originate from a study of blood T cell repertoires in COVID-19. Study background: Samples representing acute and convalescent COVID-19 were sourced from the United States, Italy and Spain. PBMCs, B-cell-depleted T cells, or T cells provided the cDNA or gDNA that made up the material.

This CDR3 is built from 15 residues. Germline V gene lookup returns CDR1 LGHDT and CDR2 YNNKEL (reference sequence). V was cut by 1 base and J by 1 base, with 11 bases left in between. The chain is built from TRBV3-1 (or the pseudogene TRBV3-2) and TRBJ2-7; the D gene is possibly TRBD1 (7 bases). The sequenced sample was peripheral blood. This TCR came from a woman aged 45-59 years with active or convalescent COVID-19. The CDR3 here is CASSQAAGGSYEQYF. CDR3 coding DNA: TGTGCCAGCAGCCAAGCTGCAGGGGGGTCCTACGAGCAGTACTTC.